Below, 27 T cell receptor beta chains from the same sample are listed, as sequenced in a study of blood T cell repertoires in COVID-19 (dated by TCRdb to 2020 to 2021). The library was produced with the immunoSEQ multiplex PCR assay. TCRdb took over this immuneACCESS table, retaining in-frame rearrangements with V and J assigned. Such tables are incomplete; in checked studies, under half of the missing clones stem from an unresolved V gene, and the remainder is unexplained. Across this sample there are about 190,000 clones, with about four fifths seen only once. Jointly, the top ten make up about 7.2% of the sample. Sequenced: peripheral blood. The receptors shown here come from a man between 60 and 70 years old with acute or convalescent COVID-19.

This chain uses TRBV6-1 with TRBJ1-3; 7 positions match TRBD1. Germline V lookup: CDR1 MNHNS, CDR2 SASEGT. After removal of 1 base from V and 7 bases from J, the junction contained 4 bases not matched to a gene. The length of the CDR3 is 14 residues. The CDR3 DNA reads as TGTGCCAGCAGTGAAGGACAGGGACGGAACACCATATATTTT. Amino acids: CASSEGQGRNTIYF.

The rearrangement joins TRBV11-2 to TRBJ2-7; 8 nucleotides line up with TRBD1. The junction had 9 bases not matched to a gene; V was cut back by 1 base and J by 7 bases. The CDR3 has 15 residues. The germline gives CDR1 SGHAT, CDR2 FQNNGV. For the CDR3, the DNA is TGTGCCAGCAGCTTAGCAGGGGGCGTAAATAGTGAGCAGTACTTC. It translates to CASSLAGGVNSEQYF.

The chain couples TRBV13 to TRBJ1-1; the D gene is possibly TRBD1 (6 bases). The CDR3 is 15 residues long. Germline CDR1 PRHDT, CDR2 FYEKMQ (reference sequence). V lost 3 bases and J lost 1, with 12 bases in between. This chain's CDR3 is CASSLTGGGNTEAFF. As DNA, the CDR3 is TGTGCCAGCAGCTTGACGGGAGGGGGGAACACTGAAGCTTTCTTT. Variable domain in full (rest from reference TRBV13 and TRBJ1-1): AAGVIQSPRHLIKEKRETATLKCYPIPRHDTVYWYQQGPGQDPQFLISFYEKMQSDKGSIPDRFSAQQFSDYHSELNMSSLELGDSALYFCASSLTGGGNTEAFFGQGTRLTVV.

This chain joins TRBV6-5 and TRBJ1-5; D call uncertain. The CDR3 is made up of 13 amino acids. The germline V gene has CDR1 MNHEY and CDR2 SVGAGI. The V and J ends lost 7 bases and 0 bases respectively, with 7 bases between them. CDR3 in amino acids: CASKQYSNQPQHF. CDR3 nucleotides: TGTGCCAGCAAACAGTATAGCAATCAGCCCCAGCATTTT.

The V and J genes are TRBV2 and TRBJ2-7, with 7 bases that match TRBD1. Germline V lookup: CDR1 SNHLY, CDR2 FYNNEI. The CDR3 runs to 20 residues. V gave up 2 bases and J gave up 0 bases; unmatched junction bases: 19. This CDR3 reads CASSESARPSTGVLSYEQYF. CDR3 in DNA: TGTGCCAGCAGTGAATCGGCCCGGCCCTCCACAGGGGTCCTCTCCTACGAGCAGTACTTC.

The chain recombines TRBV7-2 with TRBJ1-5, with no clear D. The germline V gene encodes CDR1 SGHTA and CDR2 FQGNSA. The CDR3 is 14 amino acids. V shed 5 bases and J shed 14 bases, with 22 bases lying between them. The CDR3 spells CASSLGPLINREHF. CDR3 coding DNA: TGTGCCAGCAGCCTAGGGCCCCTGATCAATCGGGAGCATTTT.

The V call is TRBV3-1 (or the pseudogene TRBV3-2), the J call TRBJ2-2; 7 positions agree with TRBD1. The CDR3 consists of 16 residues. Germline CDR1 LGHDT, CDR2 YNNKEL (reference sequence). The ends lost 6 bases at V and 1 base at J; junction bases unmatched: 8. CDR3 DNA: TGTGCCAGCAGAAGTAAGACAGGGTTGAACACCGGGGAGCTGTTTTTT. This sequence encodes CASRSKTGLNTGELFF.

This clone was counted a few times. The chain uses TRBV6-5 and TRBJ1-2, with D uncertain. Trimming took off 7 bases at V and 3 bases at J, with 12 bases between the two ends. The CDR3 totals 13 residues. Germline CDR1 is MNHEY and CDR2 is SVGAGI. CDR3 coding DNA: TGTGCCAGCACTTGGGCACCCCACTATGGCTACACCTTC. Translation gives CASTWAPHYGYTF.

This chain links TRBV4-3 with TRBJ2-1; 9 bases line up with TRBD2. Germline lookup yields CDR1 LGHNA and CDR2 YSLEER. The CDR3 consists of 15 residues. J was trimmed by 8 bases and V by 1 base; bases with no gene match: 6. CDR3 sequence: CASSQGPRGGDEQFF. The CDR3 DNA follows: TGCGCCAGCAGCCAAGGGCCGCGGGGGGGTGATGAGCAGTTCTTC.

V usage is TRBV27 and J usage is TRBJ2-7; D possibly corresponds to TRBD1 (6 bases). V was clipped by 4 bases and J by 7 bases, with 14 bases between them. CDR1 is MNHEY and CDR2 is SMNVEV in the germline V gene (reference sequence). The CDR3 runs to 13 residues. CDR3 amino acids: CASSWSGRGEQYF. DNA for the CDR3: TGTGCCAGCAGTTGGAGCGGCAGGGGTGAGCAGTACTTC.

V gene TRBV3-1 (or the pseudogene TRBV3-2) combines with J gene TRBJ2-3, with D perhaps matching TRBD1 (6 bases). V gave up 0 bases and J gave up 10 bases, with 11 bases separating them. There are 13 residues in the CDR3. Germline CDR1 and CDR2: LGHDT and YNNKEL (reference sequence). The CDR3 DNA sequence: TGTGCCAGCAGCCAAGATCGGCACAGGGCGCAGTATTTT. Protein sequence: CASSQDRHRAQYF.

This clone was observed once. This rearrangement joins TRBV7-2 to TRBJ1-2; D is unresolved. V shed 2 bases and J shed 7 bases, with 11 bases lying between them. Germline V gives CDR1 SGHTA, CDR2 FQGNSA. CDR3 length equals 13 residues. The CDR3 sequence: CASSLPGKGGYTF. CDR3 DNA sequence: TGTGCCAGCAGCTTACCCGGGAAGGGTGGCTACACCTTC.

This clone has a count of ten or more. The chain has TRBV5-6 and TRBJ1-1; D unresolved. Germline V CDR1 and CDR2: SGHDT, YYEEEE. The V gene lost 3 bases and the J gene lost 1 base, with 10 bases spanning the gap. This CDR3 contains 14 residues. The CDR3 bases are TGTGCCAGCAGCTCGTGGGCCCGGAACACTGAAGCTTTCTTT. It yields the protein CASSSWARNTEAFF.

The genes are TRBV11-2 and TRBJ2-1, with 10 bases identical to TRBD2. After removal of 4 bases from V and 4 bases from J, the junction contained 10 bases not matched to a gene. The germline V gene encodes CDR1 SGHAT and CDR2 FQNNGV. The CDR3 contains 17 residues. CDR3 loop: CASSSLLLAGPYNEQFF. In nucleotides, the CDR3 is TGTGCCAGCAGCTCCCTCCTACTAGCGGGACCTTACAATGAGCAGTTCTTC.

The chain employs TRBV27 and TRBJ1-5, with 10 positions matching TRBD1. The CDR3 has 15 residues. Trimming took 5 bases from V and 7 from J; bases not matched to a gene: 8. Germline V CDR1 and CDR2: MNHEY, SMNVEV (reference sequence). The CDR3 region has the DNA TGTGCCAGCAGTATGGACAGGGGGAGTCGGCAGCCCCAGCATTTT. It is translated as CASSMDRGSRQPQHF.

Here the CDR3 reads CASSYTPGQGDGYTF. The CDR3 DNA is TGTGCCAGCAGTTACACACCGGGACAGGGGGATGGCTACACCTTC. The chain is built from TRBV6-5 and TRBJ1-2, with 11 bases matching TRBD1. J gave up 6 bases and V 2 bases, and 5 bases lay outside the gene matches. CDR3 length: 15 amino acids. Germline lookup yields CDR1 MNHEY and CDR2 SVGAGI.

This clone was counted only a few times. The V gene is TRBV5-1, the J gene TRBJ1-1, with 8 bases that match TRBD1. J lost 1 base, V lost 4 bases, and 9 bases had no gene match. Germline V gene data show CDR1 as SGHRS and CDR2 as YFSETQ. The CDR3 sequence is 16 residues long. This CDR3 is CASSRRGRSTNTEAFF. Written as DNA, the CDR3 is TGCGCCAGCAGCCGCAGGGGGCGCAGCACGAACACTGAAGCTTTCTTT.

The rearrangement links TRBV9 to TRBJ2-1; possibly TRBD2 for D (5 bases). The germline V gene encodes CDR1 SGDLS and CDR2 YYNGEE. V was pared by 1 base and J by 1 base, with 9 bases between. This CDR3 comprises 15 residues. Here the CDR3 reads CASSVLSGSYNEQFF. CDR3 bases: TGTGCCAGCAGCGTACTGTCGGGGTCCTACAATGAGCAGTTCTTC.

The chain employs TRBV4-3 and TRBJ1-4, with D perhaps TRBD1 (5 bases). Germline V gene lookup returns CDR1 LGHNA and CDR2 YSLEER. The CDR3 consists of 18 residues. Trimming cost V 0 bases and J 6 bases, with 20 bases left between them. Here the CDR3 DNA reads TGCGCCAGCAGCCAAGATACGCTCGCTGGGGGGACCTATGAAAAACTGTTTTTT. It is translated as CASSQDTLAGGTYEKLFF.

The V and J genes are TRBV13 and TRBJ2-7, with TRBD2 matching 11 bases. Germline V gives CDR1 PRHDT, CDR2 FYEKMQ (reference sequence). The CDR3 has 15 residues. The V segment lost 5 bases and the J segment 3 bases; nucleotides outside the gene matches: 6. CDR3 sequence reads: CASSGGTSGRYEQYF. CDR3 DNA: TGTGCCAGCAGCGGAGGGACTAGCGGTCGCTACGAGCAGTACTTC. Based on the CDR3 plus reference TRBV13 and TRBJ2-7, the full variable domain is AAGVIQSPRHLIKEKRETATLKCYPIPRHDTVYWYQQGPGQDPQFLISFYEKMQSDKGSIPDRFSAQQFSDYHSELNMSSLELGDSALYFCASSGGTSGRYEQYFGPGTRLTVT.

The CDR3 loop reads CASSYSGGMGSPLHF. The DNA for the CDR3 is TGTGCCAGCAGTTACTCGGGAGGGATGGGGTCACCCCTCCACTTT. This sequence joins TRBV6-2 or TRBV6-3 and TRBJ1-6; D remains unclear. V was shortened by 0 bases and J by 10 bases, with 13 bases between the two germline ends. Germline lookup yields CDR1 MNHEY and CDR2 SVGEGT. This CDR3 contains 15 residues.

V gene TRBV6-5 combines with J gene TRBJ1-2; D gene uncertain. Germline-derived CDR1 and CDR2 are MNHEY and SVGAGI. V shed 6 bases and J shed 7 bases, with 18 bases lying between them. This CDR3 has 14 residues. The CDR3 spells CASRQVTRAAGYTF. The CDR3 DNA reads TGTGCCAGCAGACAAGTTACGCGAGCGGCTGGCTACACCTTC.

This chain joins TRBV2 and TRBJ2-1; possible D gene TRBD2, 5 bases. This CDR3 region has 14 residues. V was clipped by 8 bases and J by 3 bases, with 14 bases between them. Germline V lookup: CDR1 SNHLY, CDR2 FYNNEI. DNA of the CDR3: TGTGCCAGCGACACGGAGGCAGGCTACAATGAGCAGTTCTTC. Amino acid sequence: CASDTEAGYNEQFF.

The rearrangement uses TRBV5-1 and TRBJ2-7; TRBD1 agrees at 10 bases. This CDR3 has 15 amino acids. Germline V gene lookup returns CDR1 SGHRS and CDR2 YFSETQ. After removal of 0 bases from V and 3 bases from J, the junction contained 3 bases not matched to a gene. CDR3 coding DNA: TGCGCCAGCAGCTTGGATGGGACAGGGGTCTACGAGCAGTACTTC. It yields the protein CASSLDGTGVYEQYF.

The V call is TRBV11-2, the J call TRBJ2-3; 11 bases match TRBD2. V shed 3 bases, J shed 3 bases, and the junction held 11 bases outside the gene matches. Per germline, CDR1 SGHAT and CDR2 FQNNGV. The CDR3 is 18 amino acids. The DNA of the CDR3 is TGTGCCAGCAGCTTCGGGATAGCGGGAGGGCCTGGTACAGATACGCAGTATTTT. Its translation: CASSFGIAGGPGTDTQYF.

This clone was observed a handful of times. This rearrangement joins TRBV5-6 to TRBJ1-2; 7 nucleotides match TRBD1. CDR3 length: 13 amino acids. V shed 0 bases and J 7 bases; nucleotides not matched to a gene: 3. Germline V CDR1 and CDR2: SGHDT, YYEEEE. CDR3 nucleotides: TGTGCCAGCAGCTTGGGCAGGGGGACTGGCTACACCTTC. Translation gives CASSLGRGTGYTF.

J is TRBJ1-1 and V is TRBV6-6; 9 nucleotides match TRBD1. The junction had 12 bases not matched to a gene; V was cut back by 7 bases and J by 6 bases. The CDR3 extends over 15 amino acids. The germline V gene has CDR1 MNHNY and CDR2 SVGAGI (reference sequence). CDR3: CASIIEDRGASEAFF. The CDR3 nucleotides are TGTGCCAGCATTATAGAGGACAGGGGAGCGTCTGAAGCTTTCTTT.